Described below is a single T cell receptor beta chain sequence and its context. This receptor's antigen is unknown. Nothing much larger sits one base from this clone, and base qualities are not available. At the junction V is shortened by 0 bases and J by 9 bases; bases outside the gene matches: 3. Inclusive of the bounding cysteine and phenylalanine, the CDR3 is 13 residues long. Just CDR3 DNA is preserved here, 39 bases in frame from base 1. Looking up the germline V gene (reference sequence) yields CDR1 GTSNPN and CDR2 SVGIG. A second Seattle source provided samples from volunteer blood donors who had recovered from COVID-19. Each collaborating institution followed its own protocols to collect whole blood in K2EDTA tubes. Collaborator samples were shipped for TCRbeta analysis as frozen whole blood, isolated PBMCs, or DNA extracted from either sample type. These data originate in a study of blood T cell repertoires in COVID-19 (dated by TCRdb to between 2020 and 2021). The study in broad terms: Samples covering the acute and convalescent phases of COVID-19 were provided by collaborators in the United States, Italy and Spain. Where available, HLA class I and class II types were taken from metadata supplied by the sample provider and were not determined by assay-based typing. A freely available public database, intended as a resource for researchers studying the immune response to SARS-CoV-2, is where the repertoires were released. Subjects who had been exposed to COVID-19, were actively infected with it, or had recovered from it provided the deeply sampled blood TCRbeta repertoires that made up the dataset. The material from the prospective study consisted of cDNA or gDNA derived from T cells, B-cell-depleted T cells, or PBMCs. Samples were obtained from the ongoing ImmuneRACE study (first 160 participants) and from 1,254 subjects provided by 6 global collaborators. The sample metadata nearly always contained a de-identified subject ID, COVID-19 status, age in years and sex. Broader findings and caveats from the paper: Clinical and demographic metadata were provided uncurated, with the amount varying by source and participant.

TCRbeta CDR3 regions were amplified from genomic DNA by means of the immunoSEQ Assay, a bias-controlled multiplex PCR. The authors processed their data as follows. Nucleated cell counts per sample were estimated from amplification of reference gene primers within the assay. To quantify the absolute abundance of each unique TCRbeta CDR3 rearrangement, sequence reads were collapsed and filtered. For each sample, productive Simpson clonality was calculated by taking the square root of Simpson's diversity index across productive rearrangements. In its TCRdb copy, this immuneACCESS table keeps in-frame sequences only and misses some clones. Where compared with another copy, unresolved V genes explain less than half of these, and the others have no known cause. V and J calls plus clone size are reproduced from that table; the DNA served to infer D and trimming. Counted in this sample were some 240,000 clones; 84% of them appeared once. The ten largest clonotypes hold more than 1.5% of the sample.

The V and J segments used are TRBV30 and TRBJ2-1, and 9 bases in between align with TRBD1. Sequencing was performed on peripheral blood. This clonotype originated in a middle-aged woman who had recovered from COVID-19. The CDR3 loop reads CAWSVQGAVEQFF. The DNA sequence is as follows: TGTGCCTGGAGTGTACAGGGGGCGGTTGAGCAGTTCTTC.